A single sample is the source of the 9 T cell receptor beta chains below, sequenced in a study of Ad26.COV2.S vaccination and SARS-CoV-2 variants. The assay was immunoSEQ multiplex PCR, and TCRdb's table has in-frame clones only and misses some. This repertoire shows around 240,000 clones, roughly 88% found once; its top ten account for about 10%. Treatment in this sample: roughly 19 received Ad26.COV2.S at low or high dose, single or two shots; about 5 received placebo; per-sample allocation not given. Collection of the samples took place on day 63 after the first injection of vaccine or placebo. The source was peripheral blood, collected in a trial of Ad26.COV2.S vaccine versus placebo. All receptors derive from a person aged 18-65 years who received the Ad26.COV2.S COVID-19 vaccine or a placebo.

The genes are TRBV6-4 and TRBJ1-1; D call uncertain. Germline CDR1 MRHNA, CDR2 SNTAGT. Deletions cut 6 bases from V and 3 bases from J, with 14 bases between. The CDR3 spans 14 residues. The chain's CDR3 is CASSLEAADTEAFF. In nucleotides, the CDR3 is TGTGCCAGCAGCCTTGAGGCAGCGGACACTGAAGCTTTCTTT.

In this sample, this clone turned up a few times. This chain connects TRBV10-3 to TRBJ2-7, with D hard to call. V was clipped by 5 bases and J by 3 bases, with 11 bases between them. The CDR3 loop spans 13 amino acids. From germline, CDR1 is ENHRY and CDR2 SYGVKD. CDR3 residues: CAISHSRIYEQYF. The CDR3 DNA is TGTGCCATCAGTCACAGTCGGATCTACGAGCAGTACTTC.

The chain uses TRBV2 and TRBJ2-1, with 12 positions matching TRBD2. V lost 8 bases, J lost 10 bases, and 3 bases stayed unmatched. The CDR3 is 12 residues long. Germline V gene sequence: CDR1 SNHLY, CDR2 FYNNEI. In nucleotides, the CDR3 is TGTGCCAGCCGCCTAGCGGGAGGGGAGCAGTTCTTC. As protein: CASRLAGGEQFF.

This chain links TRBV7-2 with TRBJ2-7; D not resolved. Trimming shortened V by 0 bases and J by 6 bases, and 24 bases separated the two germline ends. Germline CDR1 SGHTA, CDR2 FQGNSA. CDR3 length: 18 amino acids. The CDR3 is CASSLAKAVQPVVIEQYF. In nucleotides, the CDR3 is TGTGCCAGCAGCTTAGCGAAGGCGGTCCAACCGGTCGTGATCGAGCAGTACTTC.

V is TRBV11-2 and J is TRBJ2-1; the match to TRBD2 covers 8 bases. Germline values: CDR1 SGHAT, CDR2 FQNNGV. Losses at the gene ends were 1 base for V and 0 bases for J; bases not matched to a gene: 11. This CDR3 comprises 19 residues. The CDR3 region has the DNA TGTGCCAGCAGCTTAGTATTGTTAGCGGGGAAGAGCTCCTACAATGAGCAGTTCTTC. Translating it yields CASSLVLLAGKSSYNEQFF.

A few counts support this clone. The chain couples TRBV3-1 (or the pseudogene TRBV3-2) to TRBJ1-2; D may be TRBD1 (5 bases). CDR3 length: 14 amino acids. Germline CDR1 is LGHDT and CDR2 is YNNKEL (reference sequence). V lost 0 bases to trimming and J lost 4 bases, with 9 bases between them. The chain's CDR3 is CASSQDGAGYGYTF. For the CDR3, the DNA is TGTGCCAGCAGCCAAGATGGGGCAGGCTATGGCTACACCTTC.

The chain employs TRBV30 and TRBJ1-2; D remains ambiguous. Germline lookup yields CDR1 GTSNPN and CDR2 SVGIG (reference sequence). Between the trimmed V and J ends, which lost 6 bases and 4 bases, there was a span of 15 bases. The CDR3 extends over 13 amino acids. The CDR3 sequence: CACREARAYGYTF. In DNA, the CDR3 is TGTGCCTGCCGGGAGGCCCGAGCCTATGGCTACACCTTC.

Only a few counts were recorded for this clone. The rearrangement links TRBV27 to TRBJ1-5, with D unclear. The CDR3 contains 14 residues. The germline V and J ends were trimmed by 3 bases and 7 bases, with 13 bases remaining between them. The germline V gene has CDR1 MNHEY and CDR2 SMNVEV (reference sequence). In DNA form, the CDR3 reads TGTGCCAGCAGTTTTGAGGGAAGAGGACAGCCCCAGCATTTT. It specifies CASSFEGRGQPQHF.

V gene TRBV28 combines with J gene TRBJ2-3; 11 nucleotides match TRBD2. V was pared by 3 bases and J by 6 bases, with 5 bases of the junction left unmatched. CDR3 length: 15 residues. Germline-derived CDR1 and CDR2 are MDHEN and SYDVKM. DNA of the CDR3: TGTGCCAGCAGTTTTAGCGGGAGGGCCACCGATACGCAGTATTTT. Its translation is CASSFSGRATDTQYF.